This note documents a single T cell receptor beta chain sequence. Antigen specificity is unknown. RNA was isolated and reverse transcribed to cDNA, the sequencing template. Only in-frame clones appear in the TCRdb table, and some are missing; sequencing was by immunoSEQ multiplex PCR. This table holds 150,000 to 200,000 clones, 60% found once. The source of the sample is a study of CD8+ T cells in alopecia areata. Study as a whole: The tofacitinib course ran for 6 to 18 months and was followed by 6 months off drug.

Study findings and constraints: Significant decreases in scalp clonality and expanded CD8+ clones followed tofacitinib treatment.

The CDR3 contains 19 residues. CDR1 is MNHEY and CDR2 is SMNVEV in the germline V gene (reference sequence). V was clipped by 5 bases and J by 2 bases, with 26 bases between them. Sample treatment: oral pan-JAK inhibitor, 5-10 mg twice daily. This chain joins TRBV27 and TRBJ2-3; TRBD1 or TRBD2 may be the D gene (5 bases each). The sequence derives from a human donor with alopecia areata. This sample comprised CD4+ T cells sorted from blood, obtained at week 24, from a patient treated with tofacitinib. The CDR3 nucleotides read TGTGCCAGCAGTCCCGCAGGGTTCGGAGTAGCGCGACTCACAGATACGCAGTATTTT. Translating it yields CASSPAGFGVARLTDTQYF.